The next 26 T cell receptor beta chains were all read from a single sample in a study of graft-versus-host responses after intestinal transplantation (dated by TCRdb to about 2021). Their antigens are not known. This sample's time point label indicates: cells obtained before transplantation from donor or recipient. Library preparation was by the immunoSEQ multiplex PCR assay. This is the immuneACCESS table as TCRdb keeps it, with only in-frame sequences that have V and J called. A part of the clones is gone; compared with another copy, unresolved V genes explain less than half, and the rest is unexplained. This sample holds 75,000 to 100,000 clones; 83% were observed only once. The ten most abundant clones make up approximately 18% of the sample. The sequenced sample was unstimulated CD8+ T cells sorted from spleen or lymph node cells, obtained before intestinal transplant. These receptors were obtained from a human donor who received an intestinal transplant.

The gene calls are TRBV7-9 and TRBJ2-1; D may be TRBD1 (6 bases). The CDR3 runs to 16 residues. The germline V and J ends were trimmed by 6 bases and 1 base, with 16 bases remaining between them. Germline lookup yields CDR1 SEHNR and CDR2 FQNEAQ (reference sequence). The CDR3 nucleotides read TGTGCCAGCAGTGATTCGGACAGATCATCCTACAATGAGCAGTTCTTC. This sequence encodes CASSDSDRSSYNEQFF.

The table lists this clone with a few counts. The genes are TRBV4-2 and TRBJ2-7; D remains unclear. The CDR3 contains 12 residues. Trimming removed 1 base from V and 7 bases from J, with 8 bases in between. Germline V gene lookup returns CDR1 LGHNA and CDR2 YNFKEQ. The CDR3 reads CASSQVNGEQYF. CDR3 DNA sequence: TGTGCCAGCAGCCAAGTAAATGGGGAGCAGTACTTC.

This chain connects TRBV19 to TRBJ2-1; D may be TRBD1 (6 bases). The V and J ends lost 3 bases and 3 bases respectively, with 12 bases between them. Germline CDR1 and CDR2: LNHDA and SQIVND (reference sequence). The length of the CDR3 is 15 residues. The CDR3 DNA reads as TGTGCCAGTAGTATGGGGACACCCGTCTACAATGAGCAGTTCTTC. This codes for CASSMGTPVYNEQFF.

The CDR3 loop reads CASSPGRASTNEKLFF. CDR3 DNA sequence: TGTGCCAGCAGTCCTGGGAGGGCATCAACTAATGAAAAACTGTTTTTT. The V call is TRBV7-8, the J call TRBJ1-4; no firm D call. V lost 6 bases to trimming and J lost 0 bases, with 14 bases between them. Germline values: CDR1 SGHVS, CDR2 FQNEAQ. CDR3 length: 16 residues.

The V call is TRBV5-1, the J call TRBJ1-1; D is perhaps TRBD1 (5 bases). CDR1 SGHRS and CDR2 YFSETQ come from the germline V gene. The CDR3 spans 14 residues. V dropped 10 bases and J dropped 11 bases, with 27 bases sitting between them. CDR3 DNA: TGCGCCCGCAACCGGGGCTTAGGGGTAGGGCGGGCTTTCTTT. Amino acid sequence: CARNRGLGVGRAFF.

V gene TRBV9 combines with J gene TRBJ1-2; no reliable D call. Germline V gene lookup returns CDR1 SGDLS and CDR2 YYNGEE. The ends were cut back, 3 bases at V and 6 bases at J, with 12 bases in the middle. The CDR3 covers 13 residues. CDR3 DNA sequence: TGTGCCAGCAGCGCCAGCTTGACGGATGGCTACACCTTC. The encoded protein is CASSASLTDGYTF.

This clone was counted a few times. The chain combines TRBV6-1 with TRBJ2-2; D is unclear. Per germline, CDR1 MNHNS and CDR2 SASEGT. This CDR3 is 13 amino acids long. V lost 5 bases to trimming and J lost 5 bases, with 9 bases between them. As DNA, the CDR3 is TGTGCCAGCAGTCCCCCCGGGACCGGGGAGCTGTTTTTT. Protein: CASSPPGTGELFF.

This chain connects TRBV9 to TRBJ1-3; no definite D call. With 3 bases removed from V and 0 bases from J, the gap between germline ends came to 7 bases. CDR3 length: 14 amino acids. Per the germline V gene, CDR1 is SGDLS and CDR2 is YYNGEE. The CDR3 loop is CASSAVSSGNTIYF. In DNA, the CDR3 is TGTGCCAGCAGCGCCGTCTCCTCTGGAAACACCATATATTTT.

To note about this clone: A junction boundary mismatches the germline segment, possibly from a read error. The J gene is TRBJ2-5, the V gene TRBV13; the D is unclear. CDR1 is PRHDT, CDR2 FYEKMQ, per germline (reference sequence). The CDR3 consists of 12 residues. The CDR3 sequence is CASSLSITVPHF. DNA for the CDR3: TGTGCCAGCAGCTTATCAATCACAGTGCCCCACTTC.

There are a few counts of this clone. The chain links TRBV6-5 to TRBJ2-1; D may be TRBD2 (7 bases). The CDR3 totals 16 residues. The V end was cut by 0 bases, the J end by 7 bases, with 16 bases between. Per germline, CDR1 MNHEY and CDR2 SVGAGI. The CDR3 loop is CASSYSGGGLWNEQFF. In DNA, the CDR3 is TGTGCCAGCAGTTACTCGGGCGGGGGCCTTTGGAATGAGCAGTTCTTC.

J is TRBJ2-5 and V is TRBV6-6; possible D gene TRBD2, 5 bases. The last part of the DNA fits TRBJ2-7 better; the J call may be wrong. Germline CDR1 and CDR2: MNHNY and SVGAGI (reference sequence). The CDR3 is made up of 14 amino acids. Here the CDR3 DNA reads TGTGCCAGCAACACTAGTCCCCCCTCCTACGAGCAGTACTTC. It codes for CASNTSPPSYEQYF.

This chain connects TRBV12-5 to TRBJ2-7; 8 nucleotides align to TRBD1. J gave up 3 bases and V 5 bases, and 15 bases lay outside the gene matches. The CDR3 covers 17 residues. Germline lookup yields CDR1 LGHNT and CDR2 FRNRAP. CDR3: CASGADPGGAKYYEQYF. CDR3 coding DNA: TGTGCTAGTGGTGCTGATCCAGGGGGCGCAAAGTACTACGAGCAGTACTTC.

J is TRBJ2-1 and V is TRBV5-5; D may be TRBD1 or TRBD2 (5 bases each). The V gene's germline CDR1 is SGHKS and CDR2 YYEKEE (reference sequence). V lost 4 bases, J lost 4 bases, and 18 bases lay in between. CDR3 length equals 16 residues. DNA of the CDR3: TGTGCCAGCAGCCCCCGGGGCAGGGCACCTTACAATGAGCAGTTCTTC. As protein: CASSPRGRAPYNEQFF.

The chain joins TRBV21-1 to TRBJ2-7; TRBD1, the D gene given by the table, was not confirmed from the DNA. TRBV21-1 is annotated as a pseudogene. The CDR3 runs to 14 residues. Written as DNA, the CDR3 is TGTGCCAGCAGGACAGGGGAGACTGTTTACGAGCAGTACTTC. Translation: CASRTGETVYEQYF.

The chain employs TRBV6-1 and TRBJ1-1, with unresolved D. The CDR3 spans 13 residues. Trimming pared 1 base from V and 8 bases from J, leaving 11 bases between. Per germline, CDR1 MNHNS and CDR2 SASEGT. CDR3 amino acids: CASSEGLEEEAFF. The CDR3 DNA reads TGTGCCAGCAGTGAAGGGTTGGAAGAAGAAGCTTTCTTT.

V is TRBV4-1 and J is TRBJ2-7; D perhaps matches TRBD1 (6 bases). The CDR3 consists of 14 residues. The V end was cut by 4 bases, the J end by 3 bases, with 13 bases between. Germline V gene sequence: CDR1 MGHRA, CDR2 YSYEKL. DNA of the CDR3: TGCGCCAGCAGCCCAAGACAGGAAAACTACGAGCAGTACTTC. It specifies CASSPRQENYEQYF.

This clone showed up just once. The J gene is TRBJ1-2, the V gene TRBV19, with a weak D call TRBD1 (6 bases). Germline CDR1 is LNHDA and CDR2 is SQIVND (reference sequence). The V gene lost 1 base and the J gene lost 3 bases, with 12 bases spanning the gap. The CDR3 contains 15 residues. CDR3 protein: CASSIGHRDHYGYTF. For the CDR3, the DNA is TGTGCCAGTAGTATAGGTCACAGGGATCACTATGGCTACACCTTC.

The chain joins TRBV28 to TRBJ1-4; no definite D call. CDR1 MDHEN and CDR2 SYDVKM come from the germline V gene. The V gene lost 4 bases and the J gene lost 5 bases, with 17 bases spanning the gap. This CDR3 has 16 residues. CDR3 protein: CASSSPGGRENEKLFF. The CDR3 DNA reads as TGTGCCAGCAGTTCTCCAGGAGGGAGGGAAAATGAAAAACTGTTTTTT.

The rearrangement joins TRBV7-8 to TRBJ2-3; a weak D match, TRBD2 (5 bases). From germline, CDR1 is SGHVS and CDR2 FQNEAQ. V gave up 0 bases and J gave up 2 bases, with 6 bases separating them. The CDR3 length is 14 residues. CDR3 protein: CASSLAGATDTQYF. The CDR3 region has the DNA TGTGCCAGCAGCTTAGCGGGAGCCACAGATACGCAGTATTTT.

This CDR3 is CASSSAGNEQFF. Written as DNA, the CDR3 is TGTGCCAGCAGTTCCGCGGGGAATGAGCAGTTCTTC. The chain uses TRBV27 and TRBJ2-1, with D tentatively TRBD2 (6 bases). V was trimmed by 4 bases and J by 7 bases, leaving 8 bases between them. This CDR3 comprises 12 residues. Germline assignment: CDR1 MNHEY and CDR2 SMNVEV (reference sequence).

This chain links TRBV5-6 with TRBJ2-3, with D unresolved. CDR3 length equals 14 residues. Germline lookup yields CDR1 SGHDT and CDR2 YYEEEE. V was shortened by 2 bases and J by 2 bases, with 9 bases between the two germline ends. The CDR3 coding sequence is TGTGCCAGCAGCTTCGCGTTTCCCACAGATACGCAGTATTTT. Its translation is CASSFAFPTDTQYF.

The rearrangement joins TRBV7-9 to TRBJ2-3; 8 bases match TRBD1. The CDR3 spans 15 residues. V lost 5 bases and J lost 4; bases outside the gene matches: 8. Germline CDR1 is SEHNR and CDR2 is FQNEAQ (reference sequence). The CDR3 coding sequence is TGTGCCAGCAGCGTGACAGGGGATAGCGCAGATACGCAGTATTTT. Translated: CASSVTGDSADTQYF.

The V gene is TRBV6-6, the J gene TRBJ2-5; 7 bases match TRBD2. Germline CDR1 reads MNHNY; CDR2 reads SVGAGI (reference sequence). The ends lost 2 bases at V and 5 bases at J; junction bases unmatched: 8. There are 15 residues in the CDR3. This chain's CDR3 is CASSYLGGSWETQYF. CDR3 in DNA: TGTGCCAGCAGTTACCTCGGCGGGAGTTGGGAGACCCAGTACTTC.

This chain connects TRBV28 to TRBJ1-4; 10 positions agree with TRBD1. CDR3 size: 15 residues. Trimming cost V 6 bases and J 4 bases; bases outside gene matches: 5. The germline CDR1 and CDR2 sequences are MDHEN and SYDVKM. The CDR3 loop is CASRRQGANNEKLFF. CDR3 DNA: TGTGCCAGCAGGCGACAGGGGGCCAATAATGAAAAACTGTTTTTT.

The chain is built from TRBV21-1 and TRBJ2-3. TRBV21-1 counts as a pseudogene. The CDR3 length is 12 residues. CDR3 protein: CARNGFTDTQYF. The CDR3 nucleotides are TGTGCCAGGAACGGATTCACAGATACGCAGTATTTT.

V usage is TRBV5-6 and J usage is TRBJ1-2, with unresolved D. This CDR3 has 14 amino acids. The V gene's germline CDR1 is SGHDT and CDR2 YYEEEE. V was pared by 0 bases and J by 3 bases, with 9 bases between. CDR3 protein: CASSLVNAHYGYTF. The CDR3, as DNA: TGTGCCAGCAGCTTGGTTAACGCTCACTATGGCTACACCTTC.